There are a few counts of the clone carrying this T cell receptor (beta chain). CDR1 and CDR2 (germline): LGHNA, YNFKEQ. This CDR3 comprises 15 residues. Unmatched junction bases numbered 6, after V lost 1 base and J lost 4 bases. The entry originates in a study of blood T cell repertoires in COVID-19. Profiled with immunoSEQ multiplex PCR; TCRdb holds only in-frame clones, not every one. The sample shows 15,000 to 17,000 clones, about 88% of them seen only once. The TCR comes from a man aged 60-69 years with acute or convalescent COVID-19. Sequenced material: peripheral blood. This chain connects TRBV4-2 to TRBJ1-2; 7 nucleotides agree with TRBD1. Here the CDR3 DNA reads TGTGCCAGCAGCCAAGTTGACAGGGAGCTCTATGGCTACACCTTC. Encoded protein: CASSQVDRELYGYTF.